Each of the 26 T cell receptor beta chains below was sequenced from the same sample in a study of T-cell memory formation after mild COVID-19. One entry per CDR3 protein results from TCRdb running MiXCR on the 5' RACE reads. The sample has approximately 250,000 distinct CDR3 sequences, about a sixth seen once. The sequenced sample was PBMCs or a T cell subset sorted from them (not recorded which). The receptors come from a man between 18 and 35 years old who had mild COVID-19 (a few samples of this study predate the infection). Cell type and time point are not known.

The CDR3 nucleotides are TGTGCCAGCAGCTCCTCAAGAGGGGCGTCTGGAAACACCATATATTTT. Encoded protein: CASSSSRGASGNTIYF. The chain carries TRBV7-9 and TRBJ1-3, with D possibly being TRBD1 (5 bases). The V gene lost 4 bases and the J gene lost 1 base, with 14 bases spanning the gap. Germline V gene sequence: CDR1 SEHNR, CDR2 FQNEAQ (reference sequence). The CDR3 consists of 16 residues.

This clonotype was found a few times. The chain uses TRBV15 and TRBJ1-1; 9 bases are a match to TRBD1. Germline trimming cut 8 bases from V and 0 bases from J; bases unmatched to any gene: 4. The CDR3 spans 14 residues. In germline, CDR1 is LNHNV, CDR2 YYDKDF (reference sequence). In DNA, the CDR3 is TGTGCCACCGGACAGGGGTTATTGAACACTGAAGCTTTCTTT. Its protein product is CATGQGLLNTEAFF.

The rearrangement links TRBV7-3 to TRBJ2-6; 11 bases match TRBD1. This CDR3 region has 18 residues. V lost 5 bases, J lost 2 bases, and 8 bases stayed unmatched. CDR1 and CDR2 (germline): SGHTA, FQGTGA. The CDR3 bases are TGTGCCAGCAGCCTCCGGACAGGGGGCGGTACTGGGGCCAACGTCCTGACTTTC. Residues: CASSLRTGGGTGANVLTF. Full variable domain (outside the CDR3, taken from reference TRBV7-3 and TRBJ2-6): GAGVSQTPSNKVTEKGKYVELRCDPISGHTALYWYRQSLGQGPEFLIYFQGTGAADDSGLPNDRFFAVRPEGSVSTLKIQRTERGDSAVYLCASSLRTGGGTGANVLTFGAGSRLTVL.

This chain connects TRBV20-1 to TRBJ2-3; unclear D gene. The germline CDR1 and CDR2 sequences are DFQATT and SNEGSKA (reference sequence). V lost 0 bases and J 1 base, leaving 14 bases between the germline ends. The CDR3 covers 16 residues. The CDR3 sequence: CSARDRWRWGTDTQYF. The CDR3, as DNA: TGCAGTGCTAGAGATCGATGGAGATGGGGCACAGATACGCAGTATTTT.

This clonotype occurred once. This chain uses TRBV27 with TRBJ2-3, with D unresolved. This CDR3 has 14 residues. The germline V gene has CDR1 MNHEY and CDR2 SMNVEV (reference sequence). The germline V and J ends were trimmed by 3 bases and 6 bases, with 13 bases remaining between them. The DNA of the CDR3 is TGTGCCAGCAGTTTTCAAGGATTCTGGGATACGCAGTATTTT. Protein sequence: CASSFQGFWDTQYF.

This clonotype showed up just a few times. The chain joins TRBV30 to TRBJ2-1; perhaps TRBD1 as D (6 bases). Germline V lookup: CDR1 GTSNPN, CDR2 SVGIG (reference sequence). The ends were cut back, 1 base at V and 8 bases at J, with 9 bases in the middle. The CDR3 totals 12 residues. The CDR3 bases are TGTGCCTGGAGTGGAGGGGGATATGAGCAGTTCTTC. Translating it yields CAWSGGGYEQFF.

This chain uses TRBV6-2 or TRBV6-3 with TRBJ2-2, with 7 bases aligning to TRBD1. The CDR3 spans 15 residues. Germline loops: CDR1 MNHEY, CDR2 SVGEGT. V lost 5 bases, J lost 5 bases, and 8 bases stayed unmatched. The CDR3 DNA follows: TGTGCCAGCAGTCCCCTCGGGACAGTTACCGGGGAGCTGTTTTTT. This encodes CASSPLGTVTGELFF.

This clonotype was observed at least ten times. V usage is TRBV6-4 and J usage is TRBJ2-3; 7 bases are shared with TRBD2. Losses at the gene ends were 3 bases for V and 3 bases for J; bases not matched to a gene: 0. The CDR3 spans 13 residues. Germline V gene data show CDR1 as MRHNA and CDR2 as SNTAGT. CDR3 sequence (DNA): TGTGCCAGCAGTGAGCGGGGGACAGATACGCAGTATTTT. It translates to CASSERGTDTQYF.

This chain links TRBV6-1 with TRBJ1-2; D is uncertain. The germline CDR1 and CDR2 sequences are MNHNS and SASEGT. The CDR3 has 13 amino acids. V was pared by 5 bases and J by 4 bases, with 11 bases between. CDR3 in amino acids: CASSPAISYGYTF. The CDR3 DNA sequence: TGTGCCAGCAGTCCAGCCATAAGCTATGGCTACACCTTC.

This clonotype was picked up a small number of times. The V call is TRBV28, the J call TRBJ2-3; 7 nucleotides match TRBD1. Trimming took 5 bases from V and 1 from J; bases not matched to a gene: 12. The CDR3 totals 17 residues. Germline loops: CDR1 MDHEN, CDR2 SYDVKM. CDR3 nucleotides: TGTGCCAGCAGTCCGGCACCGGACAGGTTGGGCACAGATACGCAGTATTTT. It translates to CASSPAPDRLGTDTQYF.

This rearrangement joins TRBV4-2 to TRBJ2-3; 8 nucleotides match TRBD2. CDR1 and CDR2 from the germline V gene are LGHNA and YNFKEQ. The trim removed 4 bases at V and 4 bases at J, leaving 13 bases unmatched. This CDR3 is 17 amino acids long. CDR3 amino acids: CASSRGSGTSLPDTQYF. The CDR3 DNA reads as TGTGCCAGCAGCCGTGGGTCCGGGACTAGTCTTCCAGATACGCAGTATTTT.

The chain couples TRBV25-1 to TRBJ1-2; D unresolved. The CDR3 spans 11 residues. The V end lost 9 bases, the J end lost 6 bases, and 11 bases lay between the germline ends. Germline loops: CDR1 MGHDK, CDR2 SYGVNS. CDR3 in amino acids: CASKDGDGYTF. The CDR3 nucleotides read TGTGCCAGTAAAGACGGCGATGGCTACACCTTC.

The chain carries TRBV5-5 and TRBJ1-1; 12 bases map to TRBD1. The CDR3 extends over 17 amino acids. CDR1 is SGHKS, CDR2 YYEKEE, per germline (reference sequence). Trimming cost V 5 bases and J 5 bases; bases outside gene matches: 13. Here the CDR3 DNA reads TGTGCCAGCAGGGGACAGGGGGCGAGTGGTGCGGGAACTGAAGCTTTCTTT. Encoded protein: CASRGQGASGAGTEAFF.

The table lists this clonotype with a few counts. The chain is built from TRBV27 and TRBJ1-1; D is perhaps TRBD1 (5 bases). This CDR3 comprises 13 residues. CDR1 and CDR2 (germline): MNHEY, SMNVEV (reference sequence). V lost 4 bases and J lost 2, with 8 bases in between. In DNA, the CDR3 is TGTGCCAGCAGTTCGGGGGGTAACACTGAAGCTTTCTTT. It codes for CASSSGGNTEAFF.

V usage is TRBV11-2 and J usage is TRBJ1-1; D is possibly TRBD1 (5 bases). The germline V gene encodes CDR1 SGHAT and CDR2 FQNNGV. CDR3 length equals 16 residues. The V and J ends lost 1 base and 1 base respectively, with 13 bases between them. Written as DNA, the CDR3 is TGTGCCAGCAGCTTAGGTCCCCAGGGCACGAACACTGAAGCTTTCTTT. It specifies CASSLGPQGTNTEAFF.

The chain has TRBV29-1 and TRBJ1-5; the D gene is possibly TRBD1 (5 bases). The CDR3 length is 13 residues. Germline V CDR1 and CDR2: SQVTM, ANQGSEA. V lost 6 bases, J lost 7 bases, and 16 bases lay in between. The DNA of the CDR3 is TGCAGCGTACGTACAGGAGCGGGGCAGCCCCAGCATTTT. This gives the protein CSVRTGAGQPQHF.

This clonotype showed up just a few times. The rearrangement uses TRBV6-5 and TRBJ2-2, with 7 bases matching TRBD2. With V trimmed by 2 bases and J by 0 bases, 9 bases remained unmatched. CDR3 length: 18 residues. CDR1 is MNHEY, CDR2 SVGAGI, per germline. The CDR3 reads CASSYAASGRSNTGELFF. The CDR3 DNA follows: TGTGCCAGCAGTTACGCTGCTAGCGGTCGATCGAACACCGGGGAGCTGTTTTTT.

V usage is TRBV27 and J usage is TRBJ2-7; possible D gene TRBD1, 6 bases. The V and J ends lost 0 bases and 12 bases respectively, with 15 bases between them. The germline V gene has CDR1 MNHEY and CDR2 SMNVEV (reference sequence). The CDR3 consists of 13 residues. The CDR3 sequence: CASSLSGQGPLYF. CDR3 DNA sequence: TGTGCCAGCAGTTTATCCGGGCAGGGGCCTCTGTACTTC.

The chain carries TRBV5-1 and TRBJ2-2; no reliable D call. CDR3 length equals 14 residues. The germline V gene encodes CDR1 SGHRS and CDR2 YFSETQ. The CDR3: CASTRLANTGELFF. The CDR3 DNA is TGCGCTTCCACACGTCTCGCGAACACCGGGGAGCTGTTTTTT.

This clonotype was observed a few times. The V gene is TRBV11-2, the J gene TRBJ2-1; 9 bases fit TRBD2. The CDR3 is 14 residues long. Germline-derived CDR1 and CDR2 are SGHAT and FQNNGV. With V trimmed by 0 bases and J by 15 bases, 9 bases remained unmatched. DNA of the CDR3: TGTGCCAGCAGCTTAGATTGGCGCGGGGGGGCACGGTTCTTC. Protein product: CASSLDWRGGARFF.

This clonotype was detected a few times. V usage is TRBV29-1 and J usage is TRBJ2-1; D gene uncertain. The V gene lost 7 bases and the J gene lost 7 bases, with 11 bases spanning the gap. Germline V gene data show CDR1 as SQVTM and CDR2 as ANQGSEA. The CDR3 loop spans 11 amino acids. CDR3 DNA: TGCAGCGCAATGCTAGGTAATGAGCAGTTCTTC. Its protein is CSAMLGNEQFF.

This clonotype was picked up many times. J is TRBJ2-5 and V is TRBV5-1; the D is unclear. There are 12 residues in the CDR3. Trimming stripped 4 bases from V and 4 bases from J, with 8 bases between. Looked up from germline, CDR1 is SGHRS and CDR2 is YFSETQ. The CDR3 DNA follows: TGCGCCAGCAGCCCTAATCGAGAGACCCAGTACTTC. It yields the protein CASSPNRETQYF. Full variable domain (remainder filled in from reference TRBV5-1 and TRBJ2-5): KAGVTQTPRYLIKTRGQQVTLSCSPISGHRSVSWYQQTPGQGLQFLFEYFSETQRNKGNFPGRFSGRQFSNSRSEMNVSTLELGDSALYLCASSPNRETQYFGPGTRLLVL.

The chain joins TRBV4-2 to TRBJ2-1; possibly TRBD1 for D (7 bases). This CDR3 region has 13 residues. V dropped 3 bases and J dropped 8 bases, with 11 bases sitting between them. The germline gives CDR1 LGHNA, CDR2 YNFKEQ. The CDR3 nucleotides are TGTGCCAGCAGCCACAGGGGGGTCGATGAGCAGTTCTTC. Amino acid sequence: CASSHRGVDEQFF.

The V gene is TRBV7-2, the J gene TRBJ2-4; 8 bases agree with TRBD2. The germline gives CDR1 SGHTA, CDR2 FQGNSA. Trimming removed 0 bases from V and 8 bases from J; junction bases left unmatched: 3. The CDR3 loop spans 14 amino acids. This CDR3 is CASSLAGGGYIQYF. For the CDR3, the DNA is TGTGCCAGCAGCTTAGCTGGCGGGGGGTACATTCAGTACTTC.

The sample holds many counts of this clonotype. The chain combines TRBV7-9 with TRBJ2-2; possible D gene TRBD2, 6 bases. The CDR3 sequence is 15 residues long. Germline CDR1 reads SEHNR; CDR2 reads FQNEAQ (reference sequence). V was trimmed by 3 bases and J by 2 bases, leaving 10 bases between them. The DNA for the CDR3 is TGTGCCAGCAGCTTTTGGGGACTTAACACCGGGGAGCTGTTTTTT. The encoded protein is CASSFWGLNTGELFF.

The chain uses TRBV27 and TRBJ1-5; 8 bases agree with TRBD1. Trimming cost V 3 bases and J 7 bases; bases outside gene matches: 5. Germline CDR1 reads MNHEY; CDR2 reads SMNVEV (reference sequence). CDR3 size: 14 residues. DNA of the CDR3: TGTGCCAGCAGTTTCACAGGGGGTGAACAGCCCCAGCATTTT. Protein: CASSFTGGEQPQHF.